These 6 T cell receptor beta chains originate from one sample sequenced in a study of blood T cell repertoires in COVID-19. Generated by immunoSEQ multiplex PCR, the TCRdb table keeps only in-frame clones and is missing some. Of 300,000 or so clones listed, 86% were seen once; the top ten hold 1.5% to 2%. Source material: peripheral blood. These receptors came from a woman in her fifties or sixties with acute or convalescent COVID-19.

CDR3 amino acids: CASSNRDTEAFF. The DNA for the CDR3 is TGTGCCAGCAGTAACAGGGACACTGAAGCTTTCTTT. The chain employs TRBV12-3 or TRBV12-4 and TRBJ1-1; D is possibly TRBD1 (6 bases). This CDR3 is 12 amino acids long. Trimming pared 5 bases from V and 3 bases from J, leaving 7 bases between.

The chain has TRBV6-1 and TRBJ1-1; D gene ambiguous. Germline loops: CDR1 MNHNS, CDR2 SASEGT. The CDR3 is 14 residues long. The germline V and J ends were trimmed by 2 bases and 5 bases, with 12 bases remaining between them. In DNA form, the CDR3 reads TGTGCCAGCAGTGAACGCTCACTCATTACTGAAGCTTTCTTT. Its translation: CASSERSLITEAFF.

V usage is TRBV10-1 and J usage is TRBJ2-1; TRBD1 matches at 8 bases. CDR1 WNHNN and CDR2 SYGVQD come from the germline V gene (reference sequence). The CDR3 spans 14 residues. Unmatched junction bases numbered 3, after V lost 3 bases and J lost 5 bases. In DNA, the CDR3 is TGCGCCAGCAGTGATGGCAGGGGGCACAATGAGCAGTTCTTC. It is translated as CASSDGRGHNEQFF.

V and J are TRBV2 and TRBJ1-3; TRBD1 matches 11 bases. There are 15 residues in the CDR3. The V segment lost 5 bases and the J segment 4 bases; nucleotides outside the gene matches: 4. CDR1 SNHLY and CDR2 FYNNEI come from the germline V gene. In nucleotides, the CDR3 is TGTGCCAGCAGTCGGGACAGGGGGTCAGGAAACACCATATATTTT. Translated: CASSRDRGSGNTIYF.

CDR3 in DNA: TGTGCCGTCCTACAGGGTCTGAACACTGAAGCTTTCTTT. Translated: CAVLQGLNTEAFF. This chain uses TRBV10-3 with TRBJ1-1; maybe TRBD1 (6 bases). The V gene's germline CDR1 is ENHRY and CDR2 SYGVKD. The CDR3 length is 13 residues. Trimming left V 11 bases short and J 0 bases short, with 13 bases between.

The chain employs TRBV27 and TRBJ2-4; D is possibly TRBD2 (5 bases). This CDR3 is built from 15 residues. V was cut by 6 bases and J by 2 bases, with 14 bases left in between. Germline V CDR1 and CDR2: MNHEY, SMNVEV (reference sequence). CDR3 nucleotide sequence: TGTGCCAGCAGGCTCCGGGAAATATCCAAAAACATTCAGTACTTC. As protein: CASRLREISKNIQYF.